This TCR beta chain emerged from a study of regulatory T cells in long-lasting Graves disease. Time point noted: newly diagnosed GD, antithyroid drugs for less than 3 months. Extracted RNA from PBMCs served as the source of the TCR library. Diagnoses of Graves' disease were made by American Thyroid Association guidelines. This clonotype was found many times. No antigen is known for it. Through Arm-PCR of CDR3 regions and iRepertoire HTBI primers, TCR beta libraries were built. From the multiplex PCR reads, TCRdb called clonotypes with MiXCR, one entry per CDR3 protein. The sample lists about 470,000 distinct CDR3 sequences, 15% occurring once. The CDR3 consists of 13 residues. Per the germline V gene, CDR1 is KGHDR and CDR2 is SFDVKD. Between the trimmed V and J ends, which lost 1 base and 4 bases, there was a span of 3 bases. Findings and caveats of the study: Small sample size may have lowered accuracy. The TCR repertoire of persistent Graves' patients was less diverse than that of newly diagnosed ones. TRBV28, TRBJ1-2 and TRBJ2-5 were segments that persistent disease favored.

These same data were also listed under a study on T cells in Graves' hyperthyroidism and ophthalmopathy.

V usage is TRBV24-1 and J usage is TRBJ2-2; no clear D gene. Specimen: peripheral blood mononuclear cells (PBMCs), collected at new diagnosis, from a patient treated with antithyroid drugs. The source of this sequence is a woman aged 25 to 39 with Graves disease. As DNA, the CDR3 is TGTGCCACCAGTGATTTTAGCACCGGGGAGCTGTTTTTT. Amino acids: CATSDFSTGELFF.